This T cell receptor (beta chain) was profiled in a study of CD8+ T cells in alopecia areata. About the research overall: Tofacitinib therapy lasting 6 to 18 months was followed by 6 months off drug.

Indicated treatment: oral pan-JAK inhibitor, 5-10 mg twice daily. Lesional scalp punch biopsies and peripheral blood were collected from alopecia areata patients. Only one count was recorded for this clone. The antigen remains unidentified. RNA was isolated and reverse transcribed to cDNA, the sequencing template. Data came from immunoSEQ multiplex PCR; TCRdb stores just in-frame clones and leaves some out. The sample shows 250,000 to 300,000 clones, roughly 64% of them seen only once. Germline values: CDR1 MNHNS, CDR2 SASEGT. V dropped 8 bases and J dropped 2 bases, with 12 bases sitting between them. This CDR3 has 13 amino acids. Study-level findings and limits: The treated group had a single nonresponder, limiting CD8+ expansion-response conclusions. Many expanded lesional clones persisted in scalp and blood during tofacitinib treatment.

This rearrangement joins TRBV6-1 to TRBJ1-1; unclear D gene. This receptor was obtained from a human donor with alopecia areata. Sequencing was performed on CD4+ T cells sorted from blood, taken at week 24, from a patient treated with tofacitinib. Here the CDR3 reads CASHMGRNTEAFF. CDR3 DNA sequence: TGTGCCAGCCATATGGGCAGAAACACTGAAGCTTTCTTT.